The text below deals with one T cell receptor beta chain. The target antigen is unknown. The PCR used 60 Vbeta and 13 Jbeta primers. Profiled with immunoSEQ multiplex PCR; TCRdb holds only in-frame clones, not every one. The sample consists of some 150,000 clones, 60% to 85% of them appearing once. This sample is part of a study of cytomegalovirus exposure and HLA in healthy donors. Study outcomes and limitations: The study carried out a later analysis of TCR beta sequences. It associated 16,951 of them with specific HLA alleles at a false discovery rate of 0.05. Most TCRs appeared rarely, but some public TCRs recurred in many donors. Data from an earlier analysis indicated that most TCR beta V segments were productive either about 87% or about 30% of the time. TCR beta V- and J-gene trimming, according to a later analysis, was linked to a missense DCLRE1C variant.

Trimming cost V 8 bases and J 0 bases, with 26 bases left between them. The germline CDR1 and CDR2 sequences are LNHDA and SQIVND (reference sequence). This CDR3 is built from 20 residues. This TCR was recovered from a female donor in good health and CMV-seropositive. Sequenced: PBMCs. V is TRBV19 and J is TRBJ2-6, with D possibly TRBD2 on 6 matching bases. The CDR3, as DNA: TGTGCCAGTCTCCCGGGGGTAAGACTGGAACACAACTCTGGGGCCAACGTCCTGACTTTC. Protein sequence: CASLPGVRLEHNSGANVLTF.